The 21 T cell receptor beta chains reported below all come from one sample, sequenced in a study of blood T cell repertoires in COVID-19. Generated by immunoSEQ multiplex PCR, the TCRdb table keeps only in-frame clones and is missing some. The table includes over 110,000 clones, around 90% detected once. The material sequenced was peripheral blood. The receptors originated from a woman in her forties or fifties with acute or convalescent COVID-19.

V is TRBV7-9 and J is TRBJ2-7, with 16 bases that match TRBD2. Per germline, CDR1 SEHNR and CDR2 FQNEAQ (reference sequence). The ends lost 5 bases at V and 7 bases at J; junction bases unmatched: 11. The CDR3 is 17 residues long. The CDR3 nucleotides are TGTGCCAGCAGCAAAATTCCGGGACTAGCGGGAGGGTGGGAGCAGTACTTC. Translated, it gives CASSKIPGLAGGWEQYF.

This clone was observed a single time. The genes are TRBV6-1 and TRBJ2-1; 7 bases align to TRBD1. V shed 2 bases, J shed 4 bases, and the junction held 5 bases outside the gene matches. CDR3 size: 15 residues. Germline-derived CDR1 and CDR2 are MNHNS and SASEGT. The CDR3 DNA reads as TGTGCCAGCAGTGAACCCGGGACAGCGTACAATGAGCAGTTCTTC. Its protein is CASSEPGTAYNEQFF.

A note on this clone: Germline is not matched at one junction end, which may reflect a read error. The chain joins TRBV6-5 to TRBJ1-3; no definite D call. CDR1 and CDR2 from the germline V gene are MNHEY and SVGAGI. The length of the CDR3 is 12 residues. The CDR3 region has the DNA TGTGCCAGCAGCTACTCTGGAAACACCATATATTTT. The encoded protein is CASSYSGNTIYF.

The chain couples TRBV6-2 or TRBV6-3 to TRBJ1-1; TRBD1 is a possible D gene (5 bases). V lost 6 bases and J 2 bases, leaving 19 bases between the germline ends. Germline V CDR1 and CDR2: MNHEY, SVGEGT. The CDR3 spans 16 residues. CDR3 bases: TGTGCCAGCAGCCAACATTCGACAGACCTAAACACTGAAGCTTTCTTT. Its translation is CASSQHSTDLNTEAFF.

As DNA, the CDR3 is TGTGCCAGCAGCCAACCCGGGACTAGCGGGACCACAGATACGCAGTATTTT. Residues: CASSQPGTSGTTDTQYF. This sequence joins TRBV3-1 (or the pseudogene TRBV3-2) and TRBJ2-3; TRBD2 agrees at 13 bases. This CDR3 spans 17 amino acids. From germline, CDR1 is LGHDT and CDR2 YNNKEL (reference sequence). The junction had 4 bases not matched to a gene; V was cut back by 2 bases and J by 2 bases.

The chain employs TRBV9 and TRBJ1-1; unclear D gene. The V gene lost 0 bases and the J gene lost 0 bases, with 3 bases spanning the gap. Germline-derived CDR1 and CDR2 are SGDLS and YYNGEE. This CDR3 comprises 13 residues. The CDR3 sequence is CASSVAVNTEAFF. CDR3 DNA: TGTGCCAGCAGCGTAGCGGTGAACACTGAAGCTTTCTTT.

The V call is TRBV9, the J call TRBJ1-5; D gene uncertain. V was clipped by 2 bases and J by 6 bases, with 12 bases between them. Germline V gene lookup returns CDR1 SGDLS and CDR2 YYNGEE. This CDR3 has 14 residues. CDR3 in DNA: TGTGCCAGCAGCGTGGAGCTGTCGTTTCAGCCCCAGCATTTT. Its protein is CASSVELSFQPQHF.

V gene TRBV5-1 combines with J gene TRBJ1-2, with 8 nucleotides matching TRBD1. This CDR3 spans 18 amino acids. Germline CDR1 SGHRS, CDR2 YFSETQ. V was pared by 0 bases and J by 6 bases, with 16 bases of the junction left unmatched. This CDR3 reads CASSLDGEEFGTGHGYTF. The DNA for the CDR3 is TGCGCCAGCAGCTTGGACGGAGAGGAGTTTGGGACAGGCCATGGCTACACCTTC.

This clone was picked up one time. This sequence joins TRBV3-1 (or the pseudogene TRBV3-2) and TRBJ1-1, with a weak D call TRBD1 (5 bases). Germline V gives CDR1 LGHDT, CDR2 YNNKEL (reference sequence). V lost 8 bases and J lost 5, with 12 bases in between. This CDR3 has 12 amino acids. The CDR3: CASCQGNTEAFF. The DNA of the CDR3 is TGTGCCAGCTGTCAGGGAAATACTGAAGCTTTCTTT.

The V gene is TRBV14, the J gene TRBJ2-7; D possibly corresponds to TRBD1 (6 bases). The V end was cut by 4 bases, the J end by 2 bases, with 18 bases between. The V gene's germline CDR1 is SGHDN and CDR2 FVKESK. The CDR3 spans 16 residues. CDR3 region: CASSPALIQGAYEQYF. The CDR3 DNA reads TGTGCCAGCAGCCCAGCCCTGATACAGGGCGCCTACGAGCAGTACTTC.

The rearrangement links TRBV4-1 to TRBJ1-6; the D gene is possibly TRBD1 (6 bases). Germline CDR1 is MGHRA and CDR2 is YSYEKL. V was pared by 4 bases and J by 0 bases, with 10 bases between. There are 16 residues in the CDR3. CDR3 sequence (DNA): TGCGCCAGCAGCCTCGGACAGAGCTCCTATAATTCACCCCTCCACTTT. Translated, it gives CASSLGQSSYNSPLHF.

The chain uses TRBV6-2 or TRBV6-3 and TRBJ2-1; 9 nucleotides line up with TRBD2. This CDR3 contains 17 residues. V lost 4 bases and J lost 2; bases outside the gene matches: 9. Germline V gene lookup returns CDR1 MNHEY and CDR2 SVGEGT. Written as DNA, the CDR3 is TGTGCCAGCAGTTCCCCGGGCGGGAGGGCCCCCTACAATGAGCAGTTCTTC. Encoded protein: CASSSPGGRAPYNEQFF.

The chain employs TRBV6-5 and TRBJ2-7; 7 bases are a match to TRBD1. Trimming cost V 2 bases and J 4 bases; bases outside gene matches: 8. This CDR3 region has 15 residues. Germline V gene sequence: CDR1 MNHEY, CDR2 SVGAGI. The CDR3 here is CASSYRTTGLYEQYF. The CDR3 DNA is TGTGCCAGCAGTTACCGTACGACAGGGTTATACGAGCAGTACTTC.

The chain joins TRBV27 to TRBJ1-3; 9 nucleotides line up with TRBD1. The ends lost 8 bases at V and 4 bases at J; junction bases unmatched: 9. Germline loops: CDR1 MNHEY, CDR2 SMNVEV (reference sequence). This CDR3 has 15 residues. The CDR3 sequence is CASGKQGAGGNTIYF. The CDR3 DNA is TGTGCCAGCGGCAAACAGGGGGCAGGGGGAAACACCATATATTTT.

The CDR3 reads CATSGPSLSYNEQFF. Written as DNA, the CDR3 is TGTGCCACCAGTGGGCCTTCCCTCTCCTACAATGAGCAGTTCTTC. V is TRBV24-1 and J is TRBJ2-1; D call uncertain. The germline CDR1 and CDR2 sequences are KGHDR and SFDVKD. V was pared by 5 bases and J by 0 bases, with 10 bases between. This CDR3 has 15 amino acids.

This chain uses TRBV30 with TRBJ1-6; no clear D gene. Trimming took off 1 base at V and 4 bases at J, with 8 bases between the two ends. Germline V gene data show CDR1 as GTSNPN and CDR2 as SVGIG (reference sequence). The CDR3 totals 14 residues. The DNA for the CDR3 is TGTGCCTGGAGTGGTCAGGTTTATAATTCACCCCTCCACTTT. Residues: CAWSGQVYNSPLHF.

This clone was picked up one time. The chain is built from TRBV5-1 and TRBJ2-3; TRBD1 matches 7 bases. The CDR3 has 14 residues. CDR1 and CDR2 (germline): SGHRS, YFSETQ. Trimming at V came to 4 bases and at J to 1 base, leaving 3 bases not matched to a gene. CDR3 sequence reads: CASSIGQGTDTQYF. The CDR3 bases are TGCGCCAGCAGCATAGGACAGGGCACAGATACGCAGTATTTT.

The V and J genes are TRBV19 and TRBJ1-6, with a weak D call TRBD1 (5 bases). The V end was cut by 11 bases, the J end by 7 bases, with 15 bases between. Germline CDR1 reads LNHDA; CDR2 reads SQIVND (reference sequence). The CDR3 consists of 13 residues. The CDR3 nucleotides read TGTGCCTCTCGGGACTTCGGAAATTCACCCCTCCACTTT. This codes for CASRDFGNSPLHF. Complete variable domain (other parts from reference TRBV19 and TRBJ1-6): DGGITQSPKYLFRKEGQNVTLSCEQNLNHDAMYWYRQDPGQGLRLIYYSQIVNDFQKGDIAEGYSVSREKKESFPLTVTSAQKNPTAFYLCASRDFGNSPLHFGNGTRLTVT.

This chain joins TRBV30 and TRBJ1-6, with TRBD1 matching over 9 bases. V lost 6 bases and J lost 10; bases outside the gene matches: 7. CDR3 length: 13 amino acids. Germline V gene data show CDR1 as GTSNPN and CDR2 as SVGIG (reference sequence). The CDR3 reads CACPGQGRSPLHF. CDR3 bases: TGTGCCTGTCCGGGACAGGGCCGCTCACCCCTCCACTTT.

This clone was seen just once. The V call is TRBV27, the J call TRBJ1-5; tentatively, D is TRBD1 (5 bases). The ends were cut back, 5 bases at V and 8 bases at J, with 19 bases in the middle. From germline, CDR1 is MNHEY and CDR2 SMNVEV (reference sequence). This CDR3 has 15 amino acids. The CDR3 sequence is CASSQLQEDRKPQHF. The CDR3 bases are TGTGCCAGCAGTCAGTTACAGGAAGACCGGAAGCCCCAGCATTTT.

This clone showed up just once. The chain recombines TRBV7-9 with TRBJ1-4, with D uncertain. V lost 5 bases, J lost 6 bases, and 4 bases lay in between. This CDR3 region has 11 residues. CDR1 and CDR2 (germline): SEHNR, FQNEAQ (reference sequence). CDR3 sequence: CASSAYEKLFF. The CDR3 DNA follows: TGTGCCAGCAGCGCGTATGAAAAACTGTTTTTT.